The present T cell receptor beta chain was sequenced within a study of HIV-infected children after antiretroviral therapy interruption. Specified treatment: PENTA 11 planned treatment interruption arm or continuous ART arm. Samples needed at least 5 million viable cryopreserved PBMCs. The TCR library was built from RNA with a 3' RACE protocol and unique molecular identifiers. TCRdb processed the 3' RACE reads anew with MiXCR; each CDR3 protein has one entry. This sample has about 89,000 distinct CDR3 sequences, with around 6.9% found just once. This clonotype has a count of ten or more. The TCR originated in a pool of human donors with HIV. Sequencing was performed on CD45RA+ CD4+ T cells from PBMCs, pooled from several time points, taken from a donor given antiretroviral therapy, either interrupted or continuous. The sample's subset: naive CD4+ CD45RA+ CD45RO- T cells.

This CDR3 reads CSFEGSSYEQYF. CDR3 bases: TGCAGTTTCGAGGGGTCCTCCTACGAGCAGTACTTC. This chain joins TRBV20-1 and TRBJ2-7; TRBD1 or TRBD2 may be the D gene (5 bases each). CDR3 size: 12 residues. The V and J ends lost 8 bases and 0 bases respectively, with 11 bases between them. Germline lookup yields CDR1 DFQATT and CDR2 SNEGSKA (reference sequence).